A single T cell receptor (beta chain) is shown here with its context. No antigen is known for it. The entry originates in a study of T cell repertoires in cytomegalovirus infection. Study summary: TCR beta signatures that were public indicated CMV infection and matching HLA type.

Findings and caveats of the study: Dominant in the ex vivo response were TCR beta clonotypes restricted by HLA-C and specific for CMV. Individuals carrying CMV plus the relevant HLA were identified by cumulative frequency of public TCR beta families.

With V trimmed by 4 bases and J by 5 bases, 8 bases remained unmatched. From germline, CDR1 is PRHDT and CDR2 FYEKMQ (reference sequence). The CDR3 covers 15 residues. TCRdb reprocessed the reads with MiXCR, giving one entry per CDR3 protein. The sample holds 830,000 or so distinct CDR3 sequences; approximately 32% are singletons and the top ten take 9.5% to 15%. The gene calls are TRBV13 and TRBJ2-3, with TRBD2 identical over 8 bases. The TCR originated in a human donor in good health (CMV status not recorded). Some clones in this sample may be carry-over from other donors' samples. The sequencing used cultured CD8+ T cells from PBMCs, collected from culture after CMV antigen stimulation. Written as DNA, the CDR3 is TGTGCCAGCAGCTCACACGGGGGGGCCGGAGATACGCAGTATTTT. Translation gives CASSSHGGAGDTQYF.